Described below is a single T cell receptor beta chain sequence and its context. From germline, CDR1 is GTSNPN and CDR2 SVGIG (reference sequence). The CDR3 is 16 residues long. J lost 6 bases, V lost 3 bases, and 12 bases had no gene match. These data originate in a study of response to subunit inactivated influenza vaccine. TCRdb fed the RT-PCR reads into MiXCR, producing one record per CDR3 protein. Of 500,000 to 550,000 distinct CDR3 sequences in the sample, around 21% were seen once. The same data also went into a second study, on T cells expressing NK-cell markers. According to that study: Synthesis of TCR beta cDNA relied on 5'RACE template switching carrying UMIs. Sorted CD3+CD56+NKG2C+, CD3+CD56+NKG2C- and CD3+CD56-NKG2C+ T cells provided the TCR beta repertoires. Sorting was limited to alpha-beta TCR-expressing T cells with an anti-gamma-delta TCR antibody in several experiments. CD8+ T cells in 5 or 6 donors included dominant NKG2C+ clonotypes at roughly 1.0-7.0%. HCMV specificity of the expanded NKG2C+ T cell clones stayed unclear.

The chain uses TRBV30 and TRBJ2-2, with 8 bases identical to TRBD1. The clonotype originates from a man aged 50 to 59 who received an inactivated influenza vaccine. Material: CD4+ T cells sorted from PBMCs, obtained about 11 days after vaccination. The CDR3 nucleotides are TGTGCCTGGAGGGTTATGGGCAGGGGGCCCCCCGGGGAGCTGTTTTTT. It translates to CAWRVMGRGPPGELFF.